Sequencing of this T cell receptor beta chain was carried out in a study of blood T cells in healthy people across ages. General observations from the study: The lack of PBMC sorting stopped any conclusive naive versus antigen-experienced comparison. Older age went with lower TCR beta diversity per million T cells, in a roughly linear way.

Together with a sample-barcoded 5' primer, a J-beta primer mix was included in a second PCR lasting about 7 to 11 cycles. A template-switch adaptor that had 12 random nucleotides put a tag on each cDNA molecule. Using its own MiXCR run on the 5' RACE reads, TCRdb lists one record per CDR3 protein. The sample lists some 920,000 distinct CDR3 sequences; 45% to 60% were seen once. Comments on this clonotype: What it binds is not known.

The clonotype was recovered from a woman aged 60-75 years in good health. Sequenced material: blood.

CDR3 nucleotides: TGTGCCAGCAGTACTGGACTAGCGGGATCGGAGACCCAGTACTTC. This encodes CASSTGLAGSETQYF. The J gene is TRBJ2-5, the V gene TRBV7-8; 12 positions agree with TRBD2. The CDR3 consists of 15 residues. The V gene's germline CDR1 is SGHVS and CDR2 FQNEAQ. Trimming took 6 bases from V and 5 from J; bases not matched to a gene: 7.